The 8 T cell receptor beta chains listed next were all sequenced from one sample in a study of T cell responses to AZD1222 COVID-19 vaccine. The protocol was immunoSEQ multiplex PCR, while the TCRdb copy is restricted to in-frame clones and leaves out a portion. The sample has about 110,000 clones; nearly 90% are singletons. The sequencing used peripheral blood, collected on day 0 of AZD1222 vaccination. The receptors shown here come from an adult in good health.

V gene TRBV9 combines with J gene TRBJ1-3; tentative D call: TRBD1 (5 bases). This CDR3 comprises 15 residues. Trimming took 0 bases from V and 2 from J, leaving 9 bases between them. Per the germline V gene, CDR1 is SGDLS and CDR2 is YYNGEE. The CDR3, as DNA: TGTGCCAGCAGCGTAGGGGGGAAACCTGGAAACACCATATATTTT. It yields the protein CASSVGGKPGNTIYF.

DNA of the CDR3: TGTGCCAGCAGCCAAGATTTACGTGTTTCACCCCTCCACTTT. It yields the protein CASSQDLRVSPLHF. This sequence joins TRBV3-1 (or the pseudogene TRBV3-2) and TRBJ1-6, with D hard to call. V lost 0 bases to trimming and J lost 9 bases, with 9 bases between them. Germline V gives CDR1 LGHDT, CDR2 YNNKEL (reference sequence). The CDR3 totals 14 residues.

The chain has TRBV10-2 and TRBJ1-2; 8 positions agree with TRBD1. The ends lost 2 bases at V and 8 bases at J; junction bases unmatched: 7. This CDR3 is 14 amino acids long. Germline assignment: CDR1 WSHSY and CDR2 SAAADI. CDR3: CASSEPGGTGGYTF. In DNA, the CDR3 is TGCGCCAGCAGTGAGCCAGGGGGCACGGGCGGCTACACCTTC.

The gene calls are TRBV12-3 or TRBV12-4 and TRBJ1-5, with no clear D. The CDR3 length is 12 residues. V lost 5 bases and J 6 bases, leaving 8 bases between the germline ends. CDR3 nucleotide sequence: TGTGCCAGCAGTCTCCCTTTTCAGCCCCAGCATTTT. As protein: CASSLPFQPQHF.

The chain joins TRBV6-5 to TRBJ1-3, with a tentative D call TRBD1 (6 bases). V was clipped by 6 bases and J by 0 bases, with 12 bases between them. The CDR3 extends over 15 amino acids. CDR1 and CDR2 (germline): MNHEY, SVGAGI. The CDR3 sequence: CASRVGDNSGNTIYF. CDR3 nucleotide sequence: TGTGCCAGCAGGGTAGGGGACAACTCTGGAAACACCATATATTTT.

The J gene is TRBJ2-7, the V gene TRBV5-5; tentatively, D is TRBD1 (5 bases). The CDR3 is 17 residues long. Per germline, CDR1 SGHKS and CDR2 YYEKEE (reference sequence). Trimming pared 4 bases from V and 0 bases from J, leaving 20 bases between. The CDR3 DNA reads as TGTGCCAGCAGCCCTCGTTTTTTACAGGTCCACTCCTACGAGCAGTACTTC. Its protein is CASSPRFLQVHSYEQYF.

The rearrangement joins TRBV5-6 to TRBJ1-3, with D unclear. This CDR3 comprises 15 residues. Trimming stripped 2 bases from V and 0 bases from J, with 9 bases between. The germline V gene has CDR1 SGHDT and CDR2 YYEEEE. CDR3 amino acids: CASSFRKTSGNTIYF. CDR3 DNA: TGTGCCAGCAGCTTTAGGAAGACCTCTGGAAACACCATATATTTT.

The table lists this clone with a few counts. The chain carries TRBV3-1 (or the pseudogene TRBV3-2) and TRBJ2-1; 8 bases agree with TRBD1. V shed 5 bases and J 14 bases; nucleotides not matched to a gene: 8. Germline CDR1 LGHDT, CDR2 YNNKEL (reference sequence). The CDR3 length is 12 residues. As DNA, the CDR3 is TGTGCCAGCAGCGTTACCGGGACAGGAAAGTTCTTC. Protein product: CASSVTGTGKFF.